The sequence of this T cell receptor (beta chain) was determined in a study of CD8 T cells in Susac syndrome. Sequencing targeted TCR beta in T cells from blood (CD8+ and CD4+). The TEMRA cells underwent FACS enrichment, while the CD8+ and CD4+ T cells underwent negative isolation. A quantity of roughly 0.5 to 1 ug RNA underwent reverse transcription using random hexamers. The amplification used immunoSEQ multiplex PCR on TCR beta CDR3; it spanned 54 Vbeta and 13 Jbeta. One entry per CDR3 protein results from TCRdb running MiXCR on the immunoSEQ multiplex PCR reads. The sample records hundreds of thousands of distinct CDR3 sequences, around 89% being singletons. The germline CDR1 and CDR2 sequences are LNHDA and SQIVND (reference sequence). Unmatched junction bases numbered 8, after V lost 1 base and J lost 0 bases. This CDR3 contains 18 residues.

This clonotype was obtained from a human donor with multiple sclerosis. The chain recombines TRBV19 with TRBJ2-1; 8 nucleotides agree with TRBD2. The sample comprised CD8+ T cells from PBMCs. CDR3 coding DNA: TGTGCCAGTAGTATAGCCGACACTAGCGGTCGCTCCTACAATGAGCAGTTCTTC. Protein sequence: CASSIADTSGRSYNEQFF.